This T cell receptor (beta chain) was observed in a study of T cell clusters in autoimmune cytopenias. TRB rearrangements were amplified by touch-down multiplex PCR with mixed TRB-A/B primers. TCRdb re-called the multiplex PCR reads and catalogs CDR3 proteins one per entry, DNA excluded. This sample contains 6,000 to 8,500 distinct CDR3 sequences. The CDR3 length is 12 residues. The germline V gene encodes CDR1 KGHDR and CDR2 SFDVKD. Regarding the study as a whole: Comparing secondary cytopenia with chronic lymphocytic leukemia showed no cluster-lack signature, apparently masked by lymphoma repertoire.

Notes on this clonotype: Its specificity is not known.

TRB was amplified from about 270 ng of peripheral blood genomic DNA per sample. Separately, the same data were catalogued under a study of T cell repertoires in aging, cancer and after chemotherapy. That paper adds: Compared with age-matched healthy donors, untreated hematological or solid cancer patients showed higher blood TCR clonality. Median generation probability rose over the chemotherapy interval in each cancer cohort, suggesting rebound thymic output.

The gene calls are TRBV24-1 and TRBJ2-3; the D call from TCRdb, TRBD1, cannot be confirmed without DNA. This sequence was found in a human donor in good health. The specimen sequenced was peripheral blood. This CDR3 is CATSALGITQYF.